This T cell receptor beta chain emerged from a study of blood T cell repertoires in COVID-19 (dated by TCRdb to 2019 to 2021). General notes on the study: Samples from collaborators originated in the United States, Italy and Spain and spanned both the acute and convalescent phases of COVID-19. The material from the prospective study consisted of cDNA or gDNA derived from T cells, B-cell-depleted T cells, or PBMCs. Subjects who had been exposed to COVID-19, were actively infected with it, or had recovered from it provided the deeply sampled blood TCRbeta repertoires that made up the dataset. The repertoires were made available in a free public database intended to serve as a resource for research on the immune response to SARS-CoV-2. The samples were drawn from two sources: the first 160 participants of the ongoing ImmuneRACE study, and over 1,000 subjects contributed by 6 global collaborators. Sample metadata almost always included a de-identified subject ID, COVID-19 status, age in years and sex. HLA class I and class II types, where available, came from metadata supplied by the sample provider rather than from assay-based typing.

This clone was observed a single time. Its target antigen remains unknown. The sample holds no much larger clone one base away, and base qualities are not on file. The paper's findings and limits, for the study overall: How much clinical and demographic metadata was included differed by source and by participant, and the metadata was provided uncurated.

Relative to germline, V is 7 bases shorter and J is 3 bases shorter, with 14 bases between their ends. Including the terminal cysteine and phenylalanine, the CDR3 comprises 14 residues. CDR3 DNA is the only sequence kept; it has 42 bases, read in frame from the first base. CDR1 LNHDA and CDR2 SQIVND were looked up in the germline V gene (reference sequence). In the prospective study, participants were roughly 18 to 89 years old, resided in about two dozen geographic areas of the United States, and were enrolled through a virtual design. To assign participants to cohorts, the prospective study relied on clinical history that participants themselves reported in a screening survey and a study questionnaire. ImmuneRACE Cohort 3 recovered participants were defined by two consecutive negative NP/OP PCR tests, healthcare professional clearance, or symptom resolution. In the prospective study, mobile phlebotomists collected whole blood, serum and a nasopharyngeal or oropharyngeal swab from each participant. Additional blood draws and questionnaires over a 2-month period could optionally be provided by prospective study participants. Blood samples from the prospective study were shipped frozen or at room temperature prior to DNA extraction.

TCRbeta CDR3 regions were amplified from genomic DNA by means of the immunoSEQ Assay, a bias-controlled multiplex PCR. On the authors' methods: Nucleated cell counts per sample were estimated from amplification of reference gene primers within the assay. To quantify the absolute abundance of each unique TCRbeta CDR3 rearrangement, sequence reads were collapsed and filtered. For each sample, productive Simpson clonality was calculated as the square root of Simpson's diversity index across productive rearrangements. Entries here come from immuneACCESS through TCRdb and include only in-frame sequences with V and J called. Some clones fail to appear in such tables; in the studies checked, an unresolved V gene covers under half of the shortfall, and the cause of the remainder is unknown. The V and J calls and the clone size are those of that table, but D and trimming were determined from the DNA. In all, the sample holds approximately 270,000 clones, and 85% to 90% of those were seen once. The top ten clonotypes cover under 2% of the sample.

This chain joins TRBV19 to TRBJ2-3; the D gene lacks a confident call. The TCR originated in a man aged 40-49 years who had recovered from COVID-19. Input material: PBMCs or T cells enriched from blood (not recorded which). The DNA is as follows: TGTGCCAGTACTCCCACTGGGCCGACAGATACGCAGTATTTT. Translated, it reads CASTPTGPTDTQYF.